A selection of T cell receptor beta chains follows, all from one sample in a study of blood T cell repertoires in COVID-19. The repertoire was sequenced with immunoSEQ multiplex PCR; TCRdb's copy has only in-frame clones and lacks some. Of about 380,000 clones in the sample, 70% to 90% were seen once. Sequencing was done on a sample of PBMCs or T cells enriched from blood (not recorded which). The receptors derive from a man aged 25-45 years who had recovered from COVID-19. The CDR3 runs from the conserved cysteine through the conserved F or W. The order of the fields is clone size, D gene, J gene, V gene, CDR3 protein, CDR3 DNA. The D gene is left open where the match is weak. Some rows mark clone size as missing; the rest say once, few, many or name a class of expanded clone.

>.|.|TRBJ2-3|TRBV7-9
CASSLPRLGTDTQYF
TGTGCCAGCAGCTTACCCAGACTAGGGACAGATACGCAGTATTTT
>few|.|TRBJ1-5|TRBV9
CASSVGMDEQGQPQHF
TGTGCCAGCAGCGTAGGGATGGACGAACAGGGACAGCCCCAGCATTTT
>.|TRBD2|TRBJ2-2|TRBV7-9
CASSRREDTGELFF
TGTGCCAGCAGTCGACGGGAGGATACCGGGGAGCTGTTTTTT
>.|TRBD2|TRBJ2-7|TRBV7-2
CASSLGAGATYEQYF
TGTGCCAGCAGCTTAGGGGCGGGAGCCACCTACGAGCAGTACTTC
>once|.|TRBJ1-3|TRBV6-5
CATSGSGNTIYF
TGTGCCACTTCGGGATCTGGAAACACCATATATTTT
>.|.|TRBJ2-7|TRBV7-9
CASSLAGRSEQYF
TGTGCCAGCAGCTTAGCTGGGCGATCTGAGCAGTACTTC
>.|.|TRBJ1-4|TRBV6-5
CASSRGLTPNEKLFF
TGTGCCAGCAGCCGGGGTCTGACGCCTAATGAAAAACTGTTTTTT
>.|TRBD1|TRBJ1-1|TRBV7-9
CASSPGGVNTEAFF
TGTGCCAGCAGCCCAGGGGGCGTAAACACTGAAGCTTTCTTT
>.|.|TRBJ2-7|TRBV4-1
CASSQVTGGDRSYEQYF
TGCGCCAGCAGCCAAGTCACCGGCGGGGATCGCTCCTACGAGCAGTACTTC
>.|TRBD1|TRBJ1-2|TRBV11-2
CASSINRGPGYTF
TGTGCCAGCAGCATTAACAGGGGGCCTGGCTACACCTTC
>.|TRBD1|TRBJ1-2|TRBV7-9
CASSIADRVHYGYTF
TGTGCCAGCAGCATAGCCGACAGGGTTCACTATGGCTACACCTTC
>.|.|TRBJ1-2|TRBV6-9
CASSLDRTNYGYTF
TGTGCCAGCAGTTTAGACAGGACTAACTATGGCTACACCTTC
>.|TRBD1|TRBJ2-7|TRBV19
CASSRYRGLDYEQYF
TGTGCCAGTAGTAGATACAGGGGGCTTGACTACGAGCAGTACTTC
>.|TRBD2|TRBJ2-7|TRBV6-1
CASREVAGGLIKYF
TGTGCCAGCAGAGAAGTAGCGGGGGGGCTAATCAAGTACTTC
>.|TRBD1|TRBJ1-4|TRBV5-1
CASSLGNRGLGNEKLFF
TGCGCCAGCAGCTTGGGAAATAGGGGGCTGGGAAATGAAAAACTGTTTTTT
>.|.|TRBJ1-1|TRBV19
CASSGAGRTEAFF
TGTGCCAGTAGTGGAGCGGGCAGGACTGAAGCTTTCTTT
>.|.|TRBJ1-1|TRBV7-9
CASTLGGRTEAFF
TGTGCCAGCACCTTAGGGGGGCGGACTGAAGCTTTCTTT
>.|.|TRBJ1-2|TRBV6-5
CASSYNGANYGYTF
TGTGCCAGCAGTTACAACGGGGCTAACTATGGCTACACCTTC
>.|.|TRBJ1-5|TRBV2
CASSADRSNQPQHF
TGTGCCAGCAGTGCCGACAGGTCCAATCAGCCCCAGCATTTT
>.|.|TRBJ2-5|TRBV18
CASTGQSKETQYF
TGTGCCAGCACCGGACAGTCCAAAGAGACCCAGTACTTC
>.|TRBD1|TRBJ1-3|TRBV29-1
CSVRQGTSGNTIYF
TGCAGCGTCCGACAGGGGACCTCTGGAAACACCATATATTTT
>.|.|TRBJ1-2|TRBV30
CAWSAPRVNTF
TGTGCCTGGAGTGCCCCCCGAGTGAACACCTTC
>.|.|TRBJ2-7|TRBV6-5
CASSQTGSSSYEQYF
TGTGCCAGCTCCCAGACAGGCTCAAGCTCCTACGAGCAGTACTTC
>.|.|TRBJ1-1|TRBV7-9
CASSFDYTEAFF
TGTGCCAGCAGCTTCGACTACACTGAAGCTTTCTTT
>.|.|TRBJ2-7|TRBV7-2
CASSARGGIYYEQYF
TGTGCCAGCAGCGCAAGGGGGGGGATTTACTACGAGCAGTACTTC
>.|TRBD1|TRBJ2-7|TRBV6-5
CASRPRTGEQYF
TGTGCCAGCAGACCTAGGACAGGGGAGCAGTACTTC
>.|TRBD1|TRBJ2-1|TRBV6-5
CASSYRQGAYNEQFF
TGTGCCAGCAGTTACCGACAGGGGGCATACAATGAGCAGTTCTTC
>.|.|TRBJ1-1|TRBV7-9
CASSAGRTDPEAFF
TGTGCCAGCAGCGCGGGACGGACCGACCCTGAAGCTTTCTTT
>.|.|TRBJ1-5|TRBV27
CASSPAGLVNQPQHF
TGTGCCAGCAGTCCGGCGGGACTGGTCAATCAGCCCCAGCATTTT
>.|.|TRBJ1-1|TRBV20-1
CSASPSGRGNTEAFF
TGCAGTGCTAGTCCATCCGGCAGGGGAAACACTGAAGCTTTCTTT
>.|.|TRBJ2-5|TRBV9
CASSLTEGTQYF
TGTGCCAGCAGCTTGACAGAAGGGACCCAGTACTTC
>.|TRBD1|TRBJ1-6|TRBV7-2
CASSLASWDRGSNSPLHF
TGTGCCAGCAGCTTAGCGTCATGGGACAGGGGGTCAAATTCACCCCTCCACTTT
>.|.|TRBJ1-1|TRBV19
CASNKRSGRDTEAFF
TGTGCCAGTAATAAGAGGTCAGGGCGTGACACTGAAGCTTTCTTT
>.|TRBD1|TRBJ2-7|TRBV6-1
CASSADRQGRSYEQYF
TGTGCCAGCAGTGCCGACCGACAGGGGCGCTCCTACGAGCAGTACTTC
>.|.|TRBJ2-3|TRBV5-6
CASSLGQLTDTQYF
TGTGCCAGCAGCTTGGGACAGCTCACAGATACGCAGTATTTT
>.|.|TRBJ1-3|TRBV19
CASSIALGSSGNTIYF
TGTGCCAGTAGTATCGCCCTGGGCTCTTCTGGAAACACCATATATTTT
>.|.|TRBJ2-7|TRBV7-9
CASSRAGQASSYEQYF
TGTGCCAGCAGCCGAGCGGGACAGGCAAGCTCCTACGAGCAGTACTTC
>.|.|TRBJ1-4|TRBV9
CASSPDGGSTEKLFF
TGTGCCAGCAGCCCAGACGGGGGTTCGACTGAAAAACTGTTTTTT
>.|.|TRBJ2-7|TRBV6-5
CASSRTRTGPYEQYF
TGTGCCAGCAGTCGGACTCGGACGGGTCCCTACGAGCAGTACTTC
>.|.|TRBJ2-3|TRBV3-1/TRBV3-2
CASSPPGTDTQYF
TGTGCCAGCAGCCCGCCCGGGACAGATACGCAGTATTTT
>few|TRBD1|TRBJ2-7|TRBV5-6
CASSLGTGLSYEQYF
TGTGCCAGCAGCTTAGGGACAGGGCTCTCCTACGAGCAGTACTTC
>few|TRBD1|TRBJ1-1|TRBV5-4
CASLGGQGDKRNTEAFF
TGTGCCAGCTTGGGGGGACAGGGGGATAAGAGGAACACTGAAGCTTTCTTT
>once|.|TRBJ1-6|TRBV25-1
CASSESGLHNSPLHF
TGTGCCAGCAGTGAATCGGGACTGCACAATTCACCCCTCCACTTT
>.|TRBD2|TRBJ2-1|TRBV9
CASSVAAGGPTQFF
TGTGCCAGCAGCGTAGCTGCGGGGGGGCCCACGCAGTTCTTC
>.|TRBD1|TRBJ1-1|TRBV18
CASLGQATEAFF
TGTGCCAGCTTAGGACAGGCCACTGAAGCTTTCTTT
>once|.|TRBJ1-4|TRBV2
CASYLGNEKLFF
TGTGCCAGTTATTTGGGCAATGAAAAACTGTTTTTT
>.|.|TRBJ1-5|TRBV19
CASRGHSNQPQHF
TGTGCCAGTAGGGGACATAGCAATCAGCCCCAGCATTTT
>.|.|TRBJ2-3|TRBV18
CASSPQLATDTQYF
TGTGCCAGCTCACCACAGCTAGCCACAGATACGCAGTATTTT
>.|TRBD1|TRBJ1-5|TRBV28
CASSSGQGKTQPQHF
TGTGCCAGCAGTTCGGGACAGGGGAAGACTCAGCCCCAGCATTTT